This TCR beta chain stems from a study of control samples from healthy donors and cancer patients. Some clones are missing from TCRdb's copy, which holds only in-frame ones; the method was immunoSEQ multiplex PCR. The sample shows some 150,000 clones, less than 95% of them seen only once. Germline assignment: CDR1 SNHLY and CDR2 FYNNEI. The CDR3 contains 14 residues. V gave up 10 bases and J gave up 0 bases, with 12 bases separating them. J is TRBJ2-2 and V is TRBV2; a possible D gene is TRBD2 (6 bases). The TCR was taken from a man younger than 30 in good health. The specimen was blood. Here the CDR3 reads CATPGLANTGELFF. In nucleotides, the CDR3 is TGTGCCACCCCGGGACTTGCGAACACCGGGGAGCTGTTTTTT.